Listed below are T cell receptor beta chains from one sample, sequenced in a study of cytomegalovirus exposure and HLA in healthy donors. Only in-frame clones appear in the TCRdb table, and some are missing; sequencing was by immunoSEQ multiplex PCR. The repertoire holds about 180,000 clones, with roughly 78% as singletons. Sequencing was performed on PBMCs. The receptors originated from a woman in her 30s in good health and CMV-seronegative. The CDR3 runs from the conserved cysteine through the conserved F or W. Each record gives: clone size, V gene, D gene, J gene, CDR3 DNA, CDR3 protein. A D gene is named only where the DNA matches it firmly. Some rows have no size entry. The others give once, few or many, or a class for an expanded clone.

NA	TRBV19	NA	TRBJ2-3	TGTGCCAGTAGTCCGGGGACCTCAGGGGCAGATACGCAGTATTTT	CASSPGTSGADTQYF
NA	TRBV7-2	NA	TRBJ2-5	TGTGCCAGCAGCTGGAACGGGGGGGACAGCGAGACCCAGTACTTC	CASSWNGGDSETQYF
NA	TRBV4-2	TRBD2	TRBJ2-2	TGTGCCAGCAGCCAGGGACGGGGGGGCAACACCGGGGAGCTGTTTTTT	CASSQGRGGNTGELFF
NA	TRBV7-2	TRBD1	TRBJ2-4	TGTGCCAGCAGCCCTGACAGGGGCATAACCAAAAACATTCAGTACTTC	CASSPDRGITKNIQYF
NA	TRBV30	NA	TRBJ1-3	TGTGCCTGGTCAGGCTCTGGAAACACCATATATTTT	CAWSGSGNTIYF
NA	TRBV7-2	TRBD1	TRBJ2-1	TGTGCCAGCAGATCGACAGGGGGTGAGCAGTTCTTC	CASRSTGGEQFF
NA	TRBV7-9	TRBD2	TRBJ2-7	TGTGCCAGCAGCCCTCGACTAGCGGGGGGCCGGTTGGACGAGCAGTACTTC	CASSPRLAGGRLDEQYF
NA	TRBV27	TRBD1	TRBJ2-7	TGTGCCAGCAGTTGGTCAACAGGGGACGGGTACTCCTACGAGCAGTACTTC	CASSWSTGDGYSYEQYF
NA	TRBV5-6	NA	TRBJ1-1	TGTGCCAGCAGCTGGGGTATACAGGTAAACACTGAAGCTTTCTTT	CASSWGIQVNTEAFF
NA	TRBV11-3	TRBD1	TRBJ2-7	TGTGCCAGCAGCCGTGGACAGGGGAGCTCCTACGAGCAGTACTTC	CASSRGQGSSYEQYF
NA	TRBV19	NA	TRBJ1-1	TGTGCCAGTAGTATCTTTGGGGAGGGTGCGGACACTGAAGCTTTCTTT	CASSIFGEGADTEAFF
NA	TRBV5-1	TRBD2	TRBJ2-7	TGCGCCAGCAGCCAAATCACTAGCGGCTCCTACGAGCAGTACTTC	CASSQITSGSYEQYF
NA	TRBV10-3	TRBD1	TRBJ2-3	TGTGCCATCCGACAGGGGGATACGCAGTATTTT	CAIRQGDTQYF
NA	TRBV5-1	NA	TRBJ1-1	TGCGCCAGCAGCTTAGCAGGGAACACTGAAGCTTTCTTT	CASSLAGNTEAFF
once	TRBV19	TRBD1	TRBJ1-1	TGTGCCAGTAGACCTCGACAGGGAATGAACACTGAAGCTTTCTTT	CASRPRQGMNTEAFF
NA	TRBV7-2	NA	TRBJ1-1	TGTGCCAGCAGCTTAGTGCTGAGGAACACTGAAGCTTTCTTT	CASSLVLRNTEAFF
NA	TRBV6-1	NA	TRBJ2-7	TGTGCCAGCAGTGAGAGGCCTTCGGAGCAGTACTTC	CASSERPSEQYF
NA	TRBV12-5	NA	TRBJ2-5	TGTGCTAGTGGCCCAAGCGAGGAGACCCAGTACTTC	CASGPSEETQYF
NA	TRBV10-1	NA	TRBJ2-7	TGCGCCAGCAGTGTCCGAGGTTTCGACGAGCAGTACTTC	CASSVRGFDEQYF
NA	TRBV5-3	TRBD1	TRBJ1-6	TGTGCCAGAAGCTCGAATTGGGACAGGATAAATTCACCCCTCCACTTT	CARSSNWDRINSPLHF
once	TRBV14	NA	TRBJ1-4	TGTGCCAGCAGCCAAGCCGGAGCAACTAATGAAAAACTGTTTTTT	CASSQAGATNEKLFF
few	TRBV19	TRBD1	TRBJ1-1	TGTGCCAGTGTGGACAGGTCCATGAACACTGAAGCTTTCTTT	CASVDRSMNTEAFF
NA	TRBV7-2	NA	TRBJ1-1	TGTGCCAGCAGCGTGTTCCAGTCGCATGAAGCTTTCTTT	CASSVFQSHEAFF
NA	TRBV10-2	TRBD1	TRBJ2-6	TGCGCCAGCCGACAGGGGTTCCTATACAATTCTGGGGCCAACGTCCTGACTTTC	CASRQGFLYNSGANVLTF
NA	TRBV5-6	TRBD1	TRBJ2-5	TGTGCCAGCAGCTTGGTTGAGGGGGCAGAGACCCAGTACTTC	CASSLVEGAETQYF
NA	TRBV29-1	NA	TRBJ2-7	TGCAGCGTTGGACAGAGGAACTCCTACGAGCAGTACTTC	CSVGQRNSYEQYF
NA	TRBV18	NA	TRBJ1-5	TGTGCCAGCTCACCGCAACAAATCGGGGAGCAGCCCCAGCATTTT	CASSPQQIGEQPQHF
few	TRBV5-1	TRBD1	TRBJ1-3	TGCGCCAGCAGCTTGACAGGGGGAGGCACCATATATTTT	CASSLTGGGTIYF
NA	TRBV11-2	NA	TRBJ1-1	TGTGCCAGCAGCTTATTCGCAGCTGAAGCTTTCTTT	CASSLFAAEAFF
few	TRBV2	TRBD1	TRBJ1-2	TGTGCCAGCAGTGAGGGTGGGACAGCAATCTATGGCTACACCTTC	CASSEGGTAIYGYTF
NA	TRBV5-4	NA	TRBJ2-2	TGTGCCAGCAGTTTTGCCCTAGGGGGCACCGGGGAGCTGTTTTTT	CASSFALGGTGELFF
few	TRBV6-1	NA	TRBJ1-1	TGTGCCAGCAGTGCGACGAGGGACACTGAAGCTTTCTTT	CASSATRDTEAFF
NA	TRBV6-5	TRBD1	TRBJ2-2	TGTGCCAGCAGTTACCTAGGGACAGGGCCCACCGGGGAGCTGTTTTTT	CASSYLGTGPTGELFF
NA	TRBV9	TRBD1	TRBJ1-1	TGTGCCAGCAGCTTCCGGGACAGGGTGAATACTGAAGCTTTCTTT	CASSFRDRVNTEAFF
few	TRBV30	TRBD1	TRBJ1-3	TGTGCCTGGAGTGTCCCCAGGGGGTTAGACACCATATATTTT	CAWSVPRGLDTIYF
NA	TRBV5-1	NA	TRBJ2-3	TGCGCCAGCAGCTTGGCGCGGCGGGGAGGCACAGATACGCAGTATTTT	CASSLARRGGTDTQYF
NA	TRBV15	NA	TRBJ2-5	TGTGCCACCAGCAGAGATCTGGTGTGGGGGGGCGAGGAGACCCAGTACTTC	CATSRDLVWGGEETQYF
NA	TRBV7-8	NA	TRBJ1-3	TGTGCCAGCAGCTTAGCGCTCTACTCTGGAAACACCATATATTTT	CASSLALYSGNTIYF
NA	TRBV7-9	NA	TRBJ2-5	TGTGCCAGCAGCTTAGTCGGGGGAACGGATGAGACCCAGTACTTC	CASSLVGGTDETQYF
few	TRBV28	NA	TRBJ1-1	TGTGCCAGCAGACGACAGGCGGGAGCTGAAGCTTTCTTT	CASRRQAGAEAFF
NA	TRBV19	NA	TRBJ2-1	TGTGCCAGTAGTATAGGGGCGGGACAGTACAATGAGCAGTTCTTC	CASSIGAGQYNEQFF
NA	TRBV19	TRBD2	TRBJ2-1	TGTGCCAGTAGTTCGTTAGCGGGGGGGCGAGGCAATGAGCAGTTCTTC	CASSSLAGGRGNEQFF
NA	TRBV29-1	NA	TRBJ1-3	TGCAGCGTTGAAGGGGAGCGGGGGAGGGGAAACACCATATATTTT	CSVEGERGRGNTIYF
once	TRBV5-1	TRBD1	TRBJ2-7	TGCGCCAGCAGCTTAAGGGACAGGGGGCGCTTTGAGTACTTC	CASSLRDRGRFEYF
once	TRBV15	NA	TRBJ2-1	TGTGCCACCAGCAGAGACGTCCGGAGTTACAATGAGCAGTTCTTC	CATSRDVRSYNEQFF
NA	TRBV5-1	NA	TRBJ2-5	TGCGCCAGCGCGAGGGCGATGGGTGAGACCCAGTACTTC	CASARAMGETQYF
NA	TRBV4-1	NA	TRBJ1-5	TGCGCCAGCAGCCAAGACTTAGGGGTTAGGAATCAGCCCCAGCATTTT	CASSQDLGVRNQPQHF
NA	TRBV7-8	NA	TRBJ1-2	TGTGCCAGCAGCCTGGCAGATAACTATGGCTACACCTTC	CASSLADNYGYTF
NA	TRBV7-2	TRBD2	TRBJ2-1	TGTGCCAGCAGCTTAGGTGGTAGCGGGGGTGCGAGTGAGCAGTTCTTC	CASSLGGSGGASEQFF